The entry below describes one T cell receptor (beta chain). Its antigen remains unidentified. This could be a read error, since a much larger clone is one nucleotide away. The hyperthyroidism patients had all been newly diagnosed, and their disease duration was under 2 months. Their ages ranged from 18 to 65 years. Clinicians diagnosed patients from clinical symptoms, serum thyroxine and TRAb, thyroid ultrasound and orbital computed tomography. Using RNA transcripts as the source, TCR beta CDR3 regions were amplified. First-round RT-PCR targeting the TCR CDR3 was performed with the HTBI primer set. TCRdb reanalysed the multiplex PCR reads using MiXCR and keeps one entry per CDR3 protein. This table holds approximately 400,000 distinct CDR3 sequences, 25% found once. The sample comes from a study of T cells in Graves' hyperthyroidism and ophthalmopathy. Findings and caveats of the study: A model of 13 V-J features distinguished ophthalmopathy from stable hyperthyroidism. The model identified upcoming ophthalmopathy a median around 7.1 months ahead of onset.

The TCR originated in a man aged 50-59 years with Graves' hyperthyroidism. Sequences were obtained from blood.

The CDR3 coding sequence is TGCGCCAGCGGCGGCGGACAGTTGAACACTGAAGCTTTCTTT. Amino acid sequence: CASGGGQLNTEAFF. V and J are TRBV5-1 and TRBJ1-1; possibly TRBD1 for D (6 bases). CDR1 is SGHRS and CDR2 is YFSETQ in the germline V gene. The CDR3 totals 14 residues. The V end was cut by 7 bases, the J end by 0 bases, with 13 bases between.